The clone carrying this T cell receptor (beta chain) was detected only a few times. What it recognizes is unknown. Isolated RNA was reverse transcribed in full, so expressed TCRB transcripts were sequenced. The protocol was immunoSEQ multiplex PCR, while the TCRdb copy is restricted to in-frame clones and leaves out a portion. The table shows 350,000 to 450,000 clones, with 11% to 15% occurring only once. Trimming stripped 6 bases from V and 3 bases from J, with 14 bases between. Germline values: CDR1 GTSNPN, CDR2 SVGIG (reference sequence). The CDR3 contains 13 residues. These data are taken from a study of beta chain features in type 1 diabetes. Overall study results and limits: Shorter TCRB CDR3s, moderately but significantly so, marked every one of the four CD4+ subsets in Type 1 diabetes patients.

The material sequenced was naive CD4+ T cells from blood. The chain has TRBV30 and TRBJ1-2, with TRBD1 as a possible D gene (6 bases). The sequence was obtained from a young man in good health. CDR3 loop: CACYRVSDYGYTF. DNA of the CDR3: TGTGCCTGCTACAGGGTTTCCGACTATGGCTACACCTTC.